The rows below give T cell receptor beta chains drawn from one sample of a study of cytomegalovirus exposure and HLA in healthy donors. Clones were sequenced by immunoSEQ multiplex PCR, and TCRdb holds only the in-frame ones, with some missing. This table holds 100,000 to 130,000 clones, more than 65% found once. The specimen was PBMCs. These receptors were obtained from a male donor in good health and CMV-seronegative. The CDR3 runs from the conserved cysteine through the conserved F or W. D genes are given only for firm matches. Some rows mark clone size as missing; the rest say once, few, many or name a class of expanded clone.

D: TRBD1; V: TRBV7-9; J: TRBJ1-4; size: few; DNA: TGTGCCAGCAGCTTAGTGGTGGCTTGGACAGGGCAAGGTGAAAAACTGTTTTTT; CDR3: CASSLVVAWTGQGEKLFF
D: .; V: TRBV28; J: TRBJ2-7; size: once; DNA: TGTGCCAGCAGTTTTGGAGCCGCCGGAGACCACTACGAGCAGTACTTC; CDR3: CASSFGAAGDHYEQYF
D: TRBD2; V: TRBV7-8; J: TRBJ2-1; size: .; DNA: TGTGCCAGCAGTTATACTAGCGGGAGGAGGGTTTTCTCCTACAATGAGCAGTTCTTC; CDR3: CASSYTSGRRVFSYNEQFF
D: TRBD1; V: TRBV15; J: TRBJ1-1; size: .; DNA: TGTGCCACCGCTTTTACGACAGGGGCGGACCCTGAAGCTTTCTTT; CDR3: CATAFTTGADPEAFF
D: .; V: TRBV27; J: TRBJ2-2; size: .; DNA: TGTGCCAGCAGTTCCTACACCGGGGAGCTGTTTTTT; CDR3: CASSSYTGELFF
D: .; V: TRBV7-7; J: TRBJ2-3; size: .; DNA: TGTGCCAGCAGCTTAGCCCCTAGTATGCCAGATACGCAGTATTTT; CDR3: CASSLAPSMPDTQYF
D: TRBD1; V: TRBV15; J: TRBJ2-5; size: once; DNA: TGTGCCACCAGCGCCGGGACAGGGGGAAAAGAGACCCAGTACTTC; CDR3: CATSAGTGGKETQYF
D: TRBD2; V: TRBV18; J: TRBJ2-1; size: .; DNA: TGTGCCAGCTCGCCCCGGGGTAGCGGGCTATCCTACAATGAGCAGTTCTTC; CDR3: CASSPRGSGLSYNEQFF
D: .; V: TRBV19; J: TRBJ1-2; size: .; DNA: TGTGCCAGTCGTGCAGGAGGGACTAACTATGGCTACACCTTC; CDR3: CASRAGGTNYGYTF
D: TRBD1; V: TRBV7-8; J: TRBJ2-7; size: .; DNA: TGTGCCAGCAGCTCCCCGGGACAGGGTACCTACGAGCAGTACTTC; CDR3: CASSSPGQGTYEQYF
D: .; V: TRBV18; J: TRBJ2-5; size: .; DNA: TGTGCCAGCTCACATCCCGTGGTAGCCCAAGAGACCCAGTACTTC; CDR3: CASSHPVVAQETQYF
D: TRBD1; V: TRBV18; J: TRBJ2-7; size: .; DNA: TGTGCCAGCTCACCGGGACAGGGACCCTACGAGCAGTACTTC; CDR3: CASSPGQGPYEQYF